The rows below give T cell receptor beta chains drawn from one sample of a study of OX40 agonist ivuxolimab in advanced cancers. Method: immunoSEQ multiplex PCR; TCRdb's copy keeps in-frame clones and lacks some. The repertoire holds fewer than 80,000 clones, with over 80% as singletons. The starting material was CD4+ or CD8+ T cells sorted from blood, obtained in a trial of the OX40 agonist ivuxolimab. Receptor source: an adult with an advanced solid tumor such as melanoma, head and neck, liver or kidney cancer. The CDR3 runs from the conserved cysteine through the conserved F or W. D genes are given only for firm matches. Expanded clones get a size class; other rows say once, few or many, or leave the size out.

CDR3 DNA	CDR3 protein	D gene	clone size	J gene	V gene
TGTGCCACCATGGGGGCAGCGGGAGTGGCCGGGGAGCTGTTTTTT	CATMGAAGVAGELFF	TRBD2	NA	TRBJ2-2	TRBV6-5
TGTGCCAGCAGCCCGGACAGGGCTGGATCTAATTCACCCCTCCACTTT	CASSPDRAGSNSPLHF	TRBD1	NA	TRBJ1-6	TRBV5-8
TGTGCCACCAGCAGAGCCAAGACTCTCACAGCGAGCAATCAGCCCCAGCATTTT	CATSRAKTLTASNQPQHF	NA	NA	TRBJ1-5	TRBV15
TGTGCCAGCAGCTTTTCCGGTTCGGGGTCAACCACCTCGCCATATTTT	CASSFSGSGSTTSPYF	NA	NA	TRBJ1-3	TRBV11-2
TGTGCCAGCAGCTTACGGGGGATAGCCAAAAACATTCAGTACTTC	CASSLRGIAKNIQYF	NA	NA	TRBJ2-4	TRBV13
TGTGCCAGCAGTTACGCGGTTTCTAGCACAGATACGCAGTATTTT	CASSYAVSSTDTQYF	NA	NA	TRBJ2-3	TRBV6-5
TGTGCCAGCAGCTTGGGGGATAGCGGGGTAAGCTCCTACAATGAGCAGTTCTTC	CASSLGDSGVSSYNEQFF	TRBD2	NA	TRBJ2-1	TRBV5-4
TGTGTCAGCAGTTACTCGGGACAGTCCCCTTACGAGCAGTACTTC	CVSSYSGQSPYEQYF	TRBD1	NA	TRBJ2-7	TRBV6-5
TGTGCCAGCAGCTTAGCGGGCAGGAGTAGCACAGATACGCAGTATTTT	CASSLAGRSSTDTQYF	NA	NA	TRBJ2-3	TRBV11-2
TGTGCCAGCAGCTTGGGGCAGGGTGTTTCACCCCTCCACTTT	CASSLGQGVSPLHF	NA	few	TRBJ1-6	TRBV5-5
TGTGCCAGCAGTTTATTGAGTGGGGCGAGTGGCAAAAACATTCAGTACTTC	CASSLLSGASGKNIQYF	NA	NA	TRBJ2-4	TRBV28
TGTGCCAGCAGCTTGAACCCGGACAGGGCCGGAAACACCATATATTTT	CASSLNPDRAGNTIYF	TRBD1	NA	TRBJ1-3	TRBV5-4
TGTGCCAGTAGTAGTAGCGCTCTAAACTATGGCTACACCTTC	CASSSSALNYGYTF	NA	NA	TRBJ1-2	TRBV19
TGTGCCAGCAAAGTCGGGACTAGCGGGAGGGCCTACGAGCAGTACTTC	CASKVGTSGRAYEQYF	TRBD2	NA	TRBJ2-7	TRBV11-3
TGTGCCAGCAGTCGCCCCGGGACAGGGAACTATGGCTACACCTTC	CASSRPGTGNYGYTF	TRBD1	NA	TRBJ1-2	TRBV28
TGTGCCAGCAGTTTTCGTGGAATCTCATGGGGTGGAAACACCATATATTTT	CASSFRGISWGGNTIYF	NA	once	TRBJ1-3	TRBV28
TGTGCCAGCAGCTTGGGGCAGGGCGGTAATGAAAAACTGTTTTTT	CASSLGQGGNEKLFF	NA	NA	TRBJ1-4	TRBV5-4
TGTGCCAGCAGTGAAGACCCGGGACAGGGTGATTGGCCCCAGCATTTT	CASSEDPGQGDWPQHF	TRBD1	NA	TRBJ1-5	TRBV6-1
TGTGCCAGCAGGCCCGCGAACAGGGGCTCCTACGAGCAGTACTTC	CASRPANRGSYEQYF	TRBD1	few	TRBJ2-7	TRBV28
TGTGCCAGTAAACTAAGCGAGTTGAACACTGAAGCTTTCTTT	CASKLSELNTEAFF	NA	NA	TRBJ1-1	TRBV19
TGTGCCAGCAGCAGGGACCGCTACAATGAGCAGTTCTTC	CASSRDRYNEQFF	NA	few	TRBJ2-1	TRBV6-5
TGCGCCAGCAGCTTGAGCCAGGGGGTGGGAGGCTACACCTTC	CASSLSQGVGGYTF	TRBD1	NA	TRBJ1-2	TRBV5-1
TGTGCCAGCAGTGGCCGGGACAGGGGGGATGAAAAACTGTTTTTT	CASSGRDRGDEKLFF	TRBD1	NA	TRBJ1-4	TRBV25-1
TGTGCCAGCAGTTCCCCGGACAGGGAGGCTGAGCAGTTCTTC	CASSSPDREAEQFF	TRBD1	NA	TRBJ2-1	TRBV28
TGTGCCAGCAGAGCGGGAGGGCGGTACAATGAGCAGTTCTTC	CASRAGGRYNEQFF	TRBD2	once	TRBJ2-1	TRBV28
TGTGCCAGCAGGATCGGGACCGGGGCAGACACTGAAGCTTTCTTT	CASRIGTGADTEAFF	NA	NA	TRBJ1-1	TRBV7-9
TGCGCCAGCAGCCAATCTGGACAGGGGGCTGCTGAAGCTTTCTTT	CASSQSGQGAAEAFF	TRBD1	NA	TRBJ1-1	TRBV4-1
TGCGCCAGCAGCCAAGAGAATACCCCCTCCTACAATGAGCAGTTCTTC	CASSQENTPSYNEQFF	NA	NA	TRBJ2-1	TRBV4-3
TGTGCCTGGAGTTCGGACAGGTACAATGAGCAGTTCTTC	CAWSSDRYNEQFF	TRBD1	NA	TRBJ2-1	TRBV30